These T cell receptor beta chains were read from a single sample in a study of blood T cell repertoires in COVID-19. Repertoires were generated with immunoSEQ multiplex PCR, while TCRdb's copy carries only in-frame clones and drops some. In the table there are about 310,000 clones, around 86% of which are singletons. The sequencing input was peripheral blood. Receptors were obtained from a man in his fifties with active or convalescent COVID-19. The CDR3 runs from the conserved cysteine through the conserved F or W. Size values are once, few and many counts, or a class for expanded clones, and some rows have none.

-	TRBV6-5	TRBJ1-2	15	CASRSTGGWDYGYTF
few	TRBV30	TRBJ1-6	14	CAWCRTGHNSPLHF
-	TRBV24-1	TRBJ1-2	12	CATSDSNRGYTF
-	TRBV11-2	TRBJ1-1	13	CASSLQGGFSAFF
-	TRBV5-8	TRBJ1-1	14	CASSLEGLSAEAFF
-	TRBV7-3	TRBJ2-5	15	CASSLRTSGEETQYF
-	TRBV19	TRBJ2-7	15	CASSSRASGTYEQYF
-	TRBV5-5	TRBJ2-5	14	CASSMIDSPETQYF
-	TRBV27	TRBJ1-5	16	CASSFSSQGSNQPQHF
-	TRBV7-9	TRBJ2-7	15	CASSLGRTGFDEQYF
-	TRBV6-1	TRBJ1-2	18	CASSEIGDRGLYGYGYTF
-	TRBV11-2	TRBJ2-1	17	CASSPRPRDRYYNEQFF
-	TRBV3-1/TRBV3-2	TRBJ2-2	13	CASSPGTGKELFF
once	TRBV5-4	TRBJ2-5	14	CASSFKSSGETQYF
-	TRBV2	TRBJ1-6	17	CASRTRQGTTHNSPLHF
once	TRBV28	TRBJ1-2	14	CASKRAGVSYGYTF
-	TRBV12-3/TRBV12-4	TRBJ2-3	12	CASRDSFDTQYF
-	TRBV19	TRBJ1-6	15	CASSRGPLGNSPLHF
-	TRBV2	TRBJ1-1	15	CASRDGQTTYTEAFF
once	TRBV19	TRBJ2-2	16	CASSLRTATNTGELFF
-	TRBV7-3	TRBJ1-2	14	CASSLRQGTIGYTF
-	TRBV18	TRBJ2-3	20	CASSPLQAASGRRYTDTQYF
-	TRBV7-8	TRBJ1-5	15	CASSLSRVGDQPQHF
-	TRBV3-1/TRBV3-2	TRBJ2-4	17	CASSPLRSGGPMNIQYF
-	TRBV10-2	TRBJ2-1	16	CASSLGHPGGYNEQFF
-	TRBV18	TRBJ2-1	16	CASSPSGAGTGSEQFF
once	TRBV27	TRBJ2-3	13	CASSPLSSDTQYF
-	TRBV18	TRBJ1-5	14	CASSPRQGNQPQHF
once	TRBV23-1	TRBJ2-7	15	CASSQFLADAYEQYF
-	TRBV6-5	TRBJ2-1	13	CASTREPHNEQFF
-	TRBV5-4	TRBJ2-3	14	CASSLRTDADTQYF
-	TRBV7-6	TRBJ2-5	14	CASSLGPDQETQYF